This T cell receptor (beta chain) is drawn from a study of T cells in Graves' hyperthyroidism and ophthalmopathy (dated by TCRdb to between 2018 and 2021). Broadly, across the study: Peripheral blood samples were taken at initial diagnosis, before any treatment was given. A discovery cohort of about 100 patients, approximately 44 with Graves' ophthalmopathy and under 60 with stable Graves' hyperthyroidism, was used to find distinguishing TCR V-J signatures. Prospective prediction of ophthalmopathy was tested in an independent validation cohort of about 19 hyperthyroidism patients and some 17 patients who later progressed to ophthalmopathy. The approximately 100 discovery patients were randomly split 7:3 into training and test sets. In addition, the study compared T-cell repertoires in thyroid tissue and in blood from a handful of Graves' hyperthyroidism patients. Once sampling was done, hyperthyroidism patients were given methimazole at a starting dose of 30 mg daily, whereas ophthalmopathy patients were given high-dose intravenous methylprednisolone. The paper reports TCR Vbeta CDR3 sequencing of about 140 peripheral blood samples: around 45 ophthalmopathy, around 80 hyperthyroidism and around 17 progressor patients.

Hyperthyroidism patients were newly diagnosed, had a disease duration of under 2 months, and were aged 18 to 65 years. The study excluded patients with uncontrolled infections, other autoimmune diseases, pregnancy or lactation. Diagnoses were established on the basis of clinical symptoms, serum thyroxine and TRAb, thyroid ultrasound, and orbital computed tomography. For progressor patients, blood was drawn at the first diagnosis of hyperthyroidism, before any ophthalmopathy symptoms had appeared. PBMCs were separated from roughly 10 ml of fresh peripheral blood using Ficoll-Paque density gradient centrifugation. Progressor patients were defined as those initially diagnosed with Graves' hyperthyroidism in whom ophthalmopathy developed during follow-up. Total RNA was extracted with Trizol reagent, and quality was checked on an Agilent 2100 Bioanalyzer. This clonotype showed up many times. What antigen it recognizes has not been identified. Base qualities are missing; no much larger clone stands one base away.

The TCR beta CDR3 regions were amplified from RNA transcripts. For the first round of RT-PCR on the TCR CDR3, the HTBI primer set was used together with the Qiagen OneStep RT-PCR kit. Libraries were constructed in a second round of multiplex PCR, after which size selection and purification were performed. The libraries were sequenced on an Illumina HiSeq2000 using paired-end 100 bp reads. As for how the authors treated the data: SOAPnuke was used to process the raw data, throwing out any read that contained adapters or uncalled bases, had a mean Phred below 15, or lacked an exact constant-primer or identifier match. High-quality paired reads were merged using COPE v1.2.5, and each unique nucleotide sequence was defined as a clonotype. MiTCR v1.1 was used to align the clonotypes against IMGT TRBV, TRBD and TRBJ reference segments. The analysis was restricted to V-J combinations with a frequency above 0.0001, which together covered just over 99% of the repertoires. A TCS score was defined as the ratio between F50 (clonal expansion) and ExV (chaos), using BLOSUM62-based TCRdist between CDR3 peptides within each V-J. Welch's t-statistics and random forest reduced fewer than 600 V-J features to some 14, which were used in a naive Bayes classifier (R e1071). TCRdb trimmed the raw reads at Q25, called clones with MiXCR and kept productive beta chains. Rows are unified per CDR3 protein, each entry keeping the most common DNA and genes. TCRdb assigned the V and J calls; the authors' analysis was not used. In all, the sample holds about 290,000 distinct CDR3 sequences, and about an eighth of those were seen once. More than 7.5% of the sample goes to the ten largest clones.

Study-wide findings and limitations: Ophthalmopathy was separated from stable hyperthyroidism by a 13 V-J signature model, with approximately 89% sensitivity and roughly 84% specificity obtained in cross-validation and 80%/75% obtained in testing. No statistical method was used to set the sample size in advance, and investigators knew the group allocation. In validation, progression to ophthalmopathy was predicted by the model with nearly 71% sensitivity and 72% to 85% specificity, a median of about 6.4 months before onset. Blood samples also contained most of the expanded thyroid clonotypes (frequency above 0.001), which suggests that blood repertoires may reflect thyroid immune responses.

V is reduced by 5 bases and J by 1 base, leaving a spacing of 11 bases between them. The CDR1 and CDR2 encoded by the germline V gene (reference sequence) are PRHDT and FYEKMQ. Reading from cysteine to phenylalanine, the CDR3 counts 15 amino acids. Only CDR3 DNA is held: 45 bases, read in frame from base 1. The V gene is TRBV13 and the J gene is TRBJ1-4; no D gene can be assigned with confidence. The clonotype originates from a woman aged 25-40 years with Graves' hyperthyroidism that later progressed to Graves' ophthalmopathy. Sample: blood. The DNA sequence reads TGTGCCAGCAGCCGCCGGGAGGGAACTAATGAAAAACTGTTTTTT. This yields the protein CASSRREGTNEKLFF.